Shown below are 5 T cell receptor beta chains from a single sample sequenced in a study of T cell clonality in common variable immunodeficiency (dated by TCRdb to the mid-2010s). Library construction relied on the immunoSEQ multiplex PCR assay. What TCRdb holds here is the immuneACCESS table cut down to in-frame rearrangements. Part of the clones is not present; checked against another copy, under half of the missing clones reflect an unresolved V gene, and the others are unexplained. For this sample the table reports approximately 30,000 clones, with no clone seen just once. Together, the top ten hold roughly 4% of the sample. Sequencing was done on a sample of peripheral blood mononuclear cells. The receptor set was obtained from a person between 18 and 69 years old in good health.

At least ten counts were recorded for this clone. With the read ending 3 residues before the CDR3 end, the germline J gene is used to fill in that end. This chain links TRBV7-6 with TRBJ2-3; tentatively, D is TRBD2 (6 bases). Between the trimmed V and J ends, which lost 6 bases and 4 bases, there was a span of 14 bases. This CDR3 is built from 14 residues. CDR1 and CDR2 (germline): SGHVS, FNYEAQ. The chain's CDR3 is CASSYRRGPDTQYF. The sequenced part of the CDR3 DNA is TGTGCCAGCAGTTATAGGAGGGGTCCAGATACG.

To note about this clone: The sequenced fragment ends 3 residues before the CDR3 boundary, so the rest is inferred from the germline J gene. The chain is built from TRBV10-3 and TRBJ2-5, with 7 positions matching TRBD1. Germline trimming cut 3 bases from V and 4 bases from J; bases unmatched to any gene: 5. CDR3 length equals 14 residues. Germline V gene sequence: CDR1 ENHRY, CDR2 SYGVKD. CDR3 residues: CAISDPTGRETQYF. Partial CDR3 DNA: TGTGCCATCAGTGACCCGACAGGGAGAGAGACC.

With respect to this clone: The CDR3 end is not reached by the read, which stops 3 residues before it; the germline J gene fills it in. This chain joins TRBV20-1 and TRBJ2-7; weak D call: TRBD2 (6 bases). The CDR3 extends over 14 amino acids. Germline V gene data show CDR1 as DFQATT and CDR2 as SNEGSKA (reference sequence). Trimming removed 1 base from V and 3 bases from J, with 13 bases in between. CDR3 amino acids: CSARGGASDYEQYF. CDR3 DNA (partial): TGCAGTGCTAGAGGCGGGGCCAGCGACTACGAG.

This clone was seen only a few times. The observed sequence ends 3 residues before the CDR3 terminus, with the missing tail filled in from the germline J gene. This sequence joins TRBV2 and TRBJ2-3; 9 bases agree with TRBD2. The length of the CDR3 is 15 residues. Per the germline V gene, CDR1 is SNHLY and CDR2 is FYNNEI. The CDR3 DNA, read in part, is TGTGCCAGCAGTCGCGGGGGGGCGGTTAAAGAGACG. This encodes CASSRGGAVKET. The entire CDR3 protein is CASSRGGAVKETQYF.

This clone came up many times. The sequence runs out 3 residues before the end of the CDR3; the remainder is reconstructed from the germline J gene. The rearrangement links TRBV19 to TRBJ2-3; perhaps D is TRBD1 or TRBD2 (6 bases each). CDR1 LNHDA and CDR2 SQIVND come from the germline V gene (reference sequence). The V end lost 4 bases, the J end lost 5 bases, and 16 bases lay between the germline ends. The CDR3 extends over 15 amino acids. The CDR3 here is CASSTRQEGIDTQYF. CDR3 DNA (partial): TGTGCCAGTAGTACAAGACAGGAGGGCATAGATACG.